This T cell receptor beta chain was recorded in a study of early T cells in non-severe SARS-CoV-2 infection. Study-wide context: Sequencing of bulk RNA from unsorted whole blood was done, without chain pairing. Study findings and constraints: Private and CD4 specificities were missed by VDJdb matching, skewed to anti-spike CD8.

Individual cDNA molecules received unique molecular identifiers during library preparation. One entry per CDR3 protein results from TCRdb running MiXCR on the 5' RACE reads. The sample lists 87,000 or so distinct CDR3 sequences, less than 15% occurring once. In its sample, this clonotype was seen a few times. Its target is not known. This TCR was sampled from an adult who was a healthcare worker with PCR-confirmed SARS-CoV-2 infection or an uninfected control (not recorded which). Sequencing input: whole blood.

The CDR3 protein is CASSLGISDYGYTF. For the CDR3, the DNA is TGTGCCAGCAGCTTAGGTATCAGCGACTATGGCTACACCTTC. V gene TRBV7-9 combines with J gene TRBJ1-2, with D unresolved. V lost 1 base, J lost 3 bases, and 9 bases lay in between. The CDR3 has 14 residues. Germline loops: CDR1 SEHNR, CDR2 FQNEAQ (reference sequence).